Reported below is one T cell receptor beta chain. This clonotype showed up many times. What this receptor recognizes is not known. No base quality information exists; no much larger clone differs at one position. The data belong to a study of regulatory T cells in long-lasting Graves disease (dated by TCRdb to about 2021). Describing the broader study: Persistent Graves' disease meant more than 5 years of antithyroid drug treatment with TSH receptor autoantibodies that stayed positive. TCR sequencing covered some 13 persistent and roughly 20 newly diagnosed Graves' disease patients, around 35 samples in total. Persistent Graves' disease patients were compared with newly diagnosed Graves' disease patients by peripheral blood TCR sequencing and RNA sequencing. Antithyroid drugs had been taken for 8.5 to 11 years on average by persistent Graves' disease patients in the clinical cohort. The study was conducted in China and was registered as a clinical trial. Results the study describes overall, beyond this receptor: Compared with newly diagnosed patients, persistent Graves' disease patients had lower TCR Shannon entropy and fewer highly expanded clones, which suggests clonal expansion. Persistent patients shared more public clonotypes among themselves (2,741) than newly diagnosed patients did (nearly 1,000). The authors noted that the small sample size was a limitation that may lower accuracy. Only the TCR beta chain was sequenced and analyzed. Peripheral blood alone was examined, since thyroid tissue, which constituted the primary lesion, could not be accessed.

Libraries were built with multiplex PCR. Data came from an Illumina HiSeq 4000. CDR3 regions were amplified by Arm-PCR with iRepertoire HTBI primers to construct TCR beta libraries. Gel purification was performed on PCR products prior to sequencing. In the original analysis: Across samples, 60 to 80 TRBV and 13 to 15 TRBJ segments were identified and used for gene usage analysis of CDR3 amino acid clonotypes. COPE and FqMerger were used to merge filtered high-quality paired reads into contigs. BLAST was used to align contigs to IMGT TRBV, TRBD and TRBJ reference genes, and CDR3 was defined according to IMGT. Highly expanded clones were defined as clonotypes with a frequency above 0.1%. Shannon entropy served as the measure of repertoire diversity, while the Gini coefficient captured V-J evenness. A clonotype found in more than one individual was treated as public. The public reads were reprocessed in TCRdb via fastp at Q25 and MiXCR, keeping in-frame beta chains. Records with the same CDR3 protein are collapsed into one entry carrying the most frequent genes and DNA. The V and J calls, along with clone size, are taken from TCRdb and not from the paper's own processing. This sample holds about 470,000 distinct CDR3 sequences; 20% to 25% were observed only once. The biggest ten clones account for about 6.6% of the sample.

The label giving this sample's time point can be read as: persistent/refractory GD, antithyroid drugs over 5 years with positive TRAb. For both TCR sequencing and RNA sequencing, RNA was extracted from PBMCs using TRIzol. Graves' disease was diagnosed according to American Thyroid Association guidelines. Patients for the study were recruited at an endocrinology department in Xi'an, China. Each patient gave 8.5 to 9.5 milliliters of peripheral blood, collected in an EDTA anticoagulant tube. PBMCs were isolated by Ficoll Paque Plus density gradient separation without further T cell sorting. An Agilent 2100 Bioanalyzer and agarose gel were used to check RNA quality, and a NanoDrop 2000 was used to measure RNA concentration. This material consisted of peripheral blood mononuclear cells (PBMCs), taken when the disease was refractory, from a patient treated with antithyroid drugs. The sequence derives from a female donor with Graves disease.

The DNA sequence is given as TGCAGCGTTGGGCAAACGAACACCGGGGAGCTGTTTTTT. Its product reads: CSVGQTNTGELFF. The V and J segments used are TRBV29-1 and TRBJ2-2; the D gene is unclear. CDR1 is given as SQVTM and CDR2 as ANQGSEA, both from the germline V gene. The germline ends are 6 bases apart after V is trimmed by 4 bases and J by 0 bases. Measured from the cysteine to the phenylalanine, the CDR3 is 13 residues long. Only the CDR3 portion is preserved as DNA: 39 bases, with reading frame beginning at the first base.